This T cell receptor (beta chain) originates from a study of T cell clonality in common variable immunodeficiency. This CDR3 has 12 amino acids. The germline V gene has CDR1 SEHNR and CDR2 FQNEAQ (reference sequence). V shed 8 bases and J shed 0 bases, with 7 bases lying between them. The table came from immunoSEQ multiplex PCR; TCRdb's copy has only in-frame clones and leaves some out. This repertoire holds roughly 38,000 clones, and none appear only once. The table lists this clone with many counts. The read terminates 3 residues before the CDR3 end, so the remaining end is supplied by the germline J gene.

This sequence was found in a person aged 18 to 75 in good health. The chain is built from TRBV7-9 and TRBJ1-1; D might be TRBD1 (6 bases). Material: peripheral blood mononuclear cells. Partial CDR3 DNA: TGTGCCAGCTGGACAGTGAACACTGAA. Translation gives CASWTVNTE. The entire CDR3 is CASWTVNTEAFF.